These 2 T cell receptor beta chains came from one sample sequenced in a study of shared clonotypes between healthy human individuals (TCRdb year 2020). Library prep was done by the immunoSEQ multiplex PCR assay. TCRdb took over this immuneACCESS table, retaining in-frame rearrangements with V and J assigned. Such tables are incomplete; in checked studies, under half of the missing clones stem from an unresolved V gene, and the remainder is unexplained. For this sample the table gives about 990,000 clones, of which roughly 74% were detected only once. Roughly 0.55% of the sample belongs to the ten largest clones. The source material was memory CD4+ T cells from PBMCs. The meaning of the sample's cell subset or site label: CD45RA-negative fraction. These receptors were taken from a man aged 18 to 30 in good health. Some clones in this sample may be carry-over from other donors' samples.

The chain links TRBV27 to TRBJ1-1; 7 nucleotides match TRBD1. V dropped 6 bases and J dropped 1; count of bases not matched to a gene: 8. The CDR3 is 15 amino acids. Germline CDR1 and CDR2: MNHEY and SMNVEV (reference sequence). Here the CDR3 reads CASRKGGAGNTEAFF. Written as DNA, the CDR3 is TGTGCCAGCAGGAAAGGGGGCGCAGGGAACACTGAAGCTTTCTTT.

The chain recombines TRBV29-1 with TRBJ1-5; TRBD1 aligns across 8 bases. With 4 bases clipped from V and 2 bases from J, the junction kept 4 bases outside the gene matches. From germline, CDR1 is SQVTM and CDR2 ANQGSEA. This CDR3 spans 14 amino acids. CDR3 nucleotide sequence: TGCAGCGTTGTCGAACAGGGGGGCAATCAGCCCCAGCATTTT. It specifies CSVVEQGGNQPQHF.